The entry below describes one T cell receptor beta chain. Its antigen is currently unknown. Assay: immunoSEQ multiplex PCR; the TCRdb copy retains only in-frame clones and omits some. The sample yields roughly 100,000 clones, around 83% seen once. Patients had chemo-refractory metastatic non-small-cell lung cancer and received focal radiation plus CTLA-4 blockade that used ipilimumab. The data were obtained in a study of radiotherapy plus CTLA-4 blockade in lung cancer. Study as a whole: Disease control was seen in roughly 30% of patients, objective responses in around 17%. Points from the study as a whole: Following radiotherapy plus ipilimumab, tumor-derived TCR clones expanded in the blood. Increased serum interferon-beta after radiation also reportedly predicted response strongly.

The CDR3 extends over 15 amino acids. V gave up 7 bases and J gave up 9 bases; unmatched junction bases: 15. CDR1 is MDHEN and CDR2 is SYDVKM in the germline V gene. This chain uses TRBV28 with TRBJ2-1, with 7 nucleotides matching TRBD2. The receptor was isolated from a human donor with non-small cell lung cancer who had a partial response to radiotherapy plus ipilimumab. The material was peripheral blood, obtained from a patient treated with radiotherapy plus ipilimumab. CDR3 region: CASKGTILFTGEQFF. The CDR3 nucleotides are TGTGCCAGCAAAGGGACTATTCTTTTCACGGGTGAGCAGTTCTTC.